The 20 T cell receptor beta chains given below trace back to one sample, sequenced in a study of T-cell memory formation after mild COVID-19. MiXCR was run by TCRdb on the 5' RACE reads, yielding one entry per CDR3 protein. The data hold 470,000 or so distinct CDR3 sequences, with 15% to 20% observed a single time. Sample: PBMCs or a T cell subset sorted from them (not recorded which). Receptors originate from an adult woman who had mild COVID-19 (a few samples of this study predate the infection). Cell type and time point are not known.

The J gene is TRBJ1-1, the V gene TRBV6-5, with D possibly matching TRBD1 (6 bases). Germline CDR1 and CDR2: MNHEY and SVGAGI. V was pared by 4 bases and J by 2 bases, with 14 bases between. The CDR3 loop spans 15 amino acids. CDR3 in amino acids: CASSSTGHPNTEAFF. CDR3 bases: TGTGCCAGCAGTTCAACGGGACATCCTAACACTGAAGCTTTCTTT.

In its sample, this clonotype was seen a few times. The chain recombines TRBV4-2 with TRBJ2-7; 9 bases line up with TRBD2. Germline CDR1 and CDR2: LGHNA and YNFKEQ. The CDR3 loop spans 16 amino acids. With 2 bases clipped from V and 4 bases from J, the junction kept 9 bases outside the gene matches. The CDR3 loop is CASSQRPEAGGYEQYF. The CDR3 DNA follows: TGTGCCAGCAGCCAACGCCCCGAGGCGGGAGGGTACGAGCAGTACTTC.

The chain is built from TRBV20-1 and TRBJ2-7; D not certain. Deletions cut 3 bases from V and 4 bases from J, with 10 bases between. The length of the CDR3 is 12 residues. The V gene's germline CDR1 is DFQATT and CDR2 SNEGSKA (reference sequence). CDR3 residues: CSASRETYEQYF. The CDR3 DNA reads TGCAGTGCTAGTAGGGAAACATACGAGCAGTACTTC.

This clonotype was counted ten times or more. The chain couples TRBV12-3 or TRBV12-4 to TRBJ2-7; D unresolved. The CDR3 has 13 amino acids. The germline V and J ends were trimmed by 3 bases and 12 bases, with 18 bases remaining between them. The CDR3 reads CASSLSALGRLYF. Written as DNA, the CDR3 is TGTGCCAGCAGTTTGAGTGCGCTCGGCAGGCTGTACTTC.

The chain combines TRBV11-2 with TRBJ2-5, with 9 bases fitting TRBD2. CDR3 size: 19 residues. Germline CDR1 and CDR2: SGHAT and FQNNGV. The trim removed 0 bases at V and 0 bases at J, leaving 11 bases unmatched. This CDR3 reads CASSLDRGGLAGYQETQYF. CDR3 nucleotide sequence: TGTGCCAGCAGCTTAGATCGAGGCGGGCTAGCGGGGTACCAAGAGACCCAGTACTTC.

The genes are TRBV4-1 and TRBJ1-6, with D maybe TRBD1 (5 bases). The CDR3 spans 13 residues. Trimming pared 6 bases from V and 7 bases from J, leaving 10 bases between. CDR1 is MGHRA and CDR2 is YSYEKL in the germline V gene. CDR3 loop: CASSEGWNSPLHF. The CDR3 nucleotides are TGCGCCAGCAGTGAGGGGTGGAATTCACCCCTCCACTTT.

V usage is TRBV20-1 and J usage is TRBJ1-1; D unresolved. This CDR3 is built from 11 residues. Germline loops: CDR1 DFQATT, CDR2 SNEGSKA (reference sequence). V lost 4 bases to trimming and J lost 0 bases, with 3 bases between them. The CDR3 region has the DNA TGCAGTGCTAAGGTGAACACTGAAGCTTTCTTT. It specifies CSAKVNTEAFF.

This rearrangement joins TRBV4-2 to TRBJ2-7; D is unclear. The V gene's germline CDR1 is LGHNA and CDR2 YNFKEQ. The CDR3 extends over 17 amino acids. Trimming shortened V by 0 bases and J by 3 bases, and 18 bases separated the two germline ends. CDR3 sequence: CASSQEVGQWYHYEQYF. DNA of the CDR3: TGTGCCAGCAGCCAAGAAGTAGGCCAGTGGTACCACTACGAGCAGTACTTC.

This clonotype was counted a few times. The chain links TRBV6-2 or TRBV6-3 to TRBJ1-4; TRBD1 matches at 7 bases. The CDR3 totals 17 residues. The germline CDR1 and CDR2 sequences are MNHEY and SVGEGT. Trimming took 2 bases from V and 0 from J; bases not matched to a gene: 6. The CDR3 spells CASSYGTVSATNEKLFF. The CDR3 DNA sequence: TGTGCCAGCAGTTACGGGACAGTTTCTGCAACTAATGAAAAACTGTTTTTT.

The chain joins TRBV29-1 to TRBJ2-3; tentatively, D is TRBD2 (6 bases). The ends were cut back, 7 bases at V and 1 base at J, with 21 bases in the middle. Germline values: CDR1 SQVTM, CDR2 ANQGSEA. The CDR3 runs to 16 residues. For the CDR3, the DNA is TGCAGCGGTGAGGCTGGTTCGGGGGTTGGCACAGATACGCAGTATTTT. Its translation: CSGEAGSGVGTDTQYF.

The CDR3 sequence: CSANRWITGANVLTF. The DNA of the CDR3 is TGCAGTGCTAATCGCTGGATCACTGGGGCCAACGTCCTGACTTTC. The chain links TRBV20-1 to TRBJ2-6; unclear D gene. CDR3 length: 15 amino acids. Germline CDR1 and CDR2: DFQATT and SNEGSKA (reference sequence). Trimming stripped 4 bases from V and 2 bases from J, with 12 bases between.

Concerning this clonotype: One end of the junction varies from germline; a read error may be responsible. The chain combines TRBV7-6 with TRBJ2-3, with 7 positions matching TRBD2. CDR1 is SGHVS and CDR2 is FNYEAQ in the germline V gene. The CDR3 sequence is 15 residues long. CDR3 DNA sequence: TGTGCCAGCAGCTTAGCGGGGGGGAGCAGAGATACGCAGTATTTT. Protein: CASSLAGGSRDTQYF. The full variable domain, rest sourced from reference TRBV7-6 and TRBJ2-3, is GAGVSQSPRYKVTKRGQDVALRCDPISGHVSLYWYRQALGQGPEFLTYFNYEAQQDKSGLPNDRFSAERPEGSISTLTIQRTEQRDSAMYRCASSLAGGSRDTQYFGPGTRLTVL.

This clonotype was observed a few times. The chain couples TRBV15 to TRBJ1-1; tentative D call: TRBD1 (5 bases). V was trimmed by 0 bases and J by 5 bases, leaving 7 bases between them. The V gene's germline CDR1 is LNHNV and CDR2 YYDKDF (reference sequence). This CDR3 is 13 amino acids long. CDR3 in DNA: TGTGCCACCAGCAGAGATAAGGGGACTGAAGCTTTCTTT. Its protein is CATSRDKGTEAFF.

This clonotype was seen a handful of times. This chain uses TRBV5-5 with TRBJ2-1; TRBD2 aligns across 11 bases. The CDR3 loop spans 16 amino acids. The J segment lost 12 bases and the V segment lost 2 bases, leaving 13 bases of the junction unmatched. Germline V CDR1 and CDR2: SGHKS, YYEKEE (reference sequence). This CDR3 reads CASSFGSGTSGRGQFF. The CDR3 bases are TGTGCCAGCAGCTTTGGGTCCGGGACTAGCGGCCGAGGGCAGTTCTTC.

V usage is TRBV6-2 or TRBV6-3 and J usage is TRBJ1-1; D remains ambiguous. In germline, CDR1 is MNHEY, CDR2 SVGEGT. With 10 bases removed from V and 0 bases from J, the gap between germline ends came to 9 bases. The CDR3 is 12 amino acids. The CDR3 bases are TGTGCCACATCCCCGGTGAACACTGAAGCTTTCTTT. Protein: CATSPVNTEAFF.

The chain couples TRBV29-1 to TRBJ2-5; D possibly uses TRBD1 or TRBD2 (5 bases each). In germline, CDR1 is SQVTM, CDR2 ANQGSEA. V gave up 3 bases and J gave up 2 bases, with 16 bases separating them. CDR3 length: 15 amino acids. The CDR3 bases are TGCAGCGTTGAGAGTAGAGGGGTAGGTCAAGAGACCCAGTACTTC. It yields the protein CSVESRGVGQETQYF. The full variable domain, with the rest looked up from reference TRBV29-1 and TRBJ2-5, is SAVISQKPSRDICQRGTSLTIQCQVDSQVTMMFWYRQQPGQSLTLIATANQGSEATYESGFVIDKFPISRPNLTFSTLTVSNMSPEDSSIYLCSVESRGVGQETQYFGPGTRLLVL.

This chain uses TRBV20-1 with TRBJ1-2, with 10 bases matching TRBD1. Germline CDR1 DFQATT, CDR2 SNEGSKA (reference sequence). V shed 3 bases and J 7 bases; nucleotides not matched to a gene: 5. The CDR3 runs 13 residues. Written as DNA, the CDR3 is TGCAGTGCTAGCGACAGGGGGCAGCGTGGCTACACCTTC. Residues: CSASDRGQRGYTF.

A few counts support this clonotype. The rearrangement joins TRBV12-3 or TRBV12-4 to TRBJ2-3; D is unclear. The CDR3 totals 14 residues. V dropped 6 bases and J dropped 2 bases, with 12 bases sitting between them. CDR3 in DNA: TGTGCCAGCAGAACCCGTGGGCACACAGATACGCAGTATTTT. It specifies CASRTRGHTDTQYF.

The chain is built from TRBV7-8 and TRBJ2-7; TRBD2 aligns across 8 bases. Germline CDR1 reads SGHVS; CDR2 reads FQNEAQ. The CDR3 is 12 residues long. With V trimmed by 5 bases and J by 6 bases, 3 bases remained unmatched. The CDR3 protein is CASSAGGLEQYF. The CDR3 nucleotides are TGTGCCAGCAGCGCGGGGGGTCTCGAGCAGTACTTC.

The chain carries TRBV7-2 and TRBJ2-5; 10 bases fit TRBD2. This CDR3 region has 17 residues. V lost 3 bases to trimming and J lost 5 bases; unmatched junction nucleotides: 12. Germline values: CDR1 SGHTA, CDR2 FQGNSA. The CDR3 reads CASSFGVAGGERETQYF. As DNA, the CDR3 is TGTGCCAGCAGCTTCGGTGTAGCGGGAGGAGAAAGGGAGACCCAGTACTTC.